The rows below give T cell receptor beta chains drawn from one sample of a study of blood T cell repertoires in COVID-19. Libraries were prepared by immunoSEQ multiplex PCR; TCRdb keeps only in-frame clonotypes and omits some of them. The sample lists some 150,000 clones, 75% to 85% seen once, with roughly 9.8% in the top ten. Sequenced material: peripheral blood. These receptors came from a woman aged 50 to 60 with acute or convalescent COVID-19. Both conserved end residues are part of each CDR3. D genes are given only for firm matches. Not all rows give a size; the values are once, few, many and, for expanded clones, a class.

J gene,clone size,V gene,D gene,CDR3 protein,CDR3 DNA
TRBJ1-5,-,TRBV25-1,-,CASSPGRENQPQHF,TGTGCCAGCAGTCCGGGACGGGAGAATCAGCCCCAGCATTTT
TRBJ2-2,-,TRBV7-2,-,CASSPGQATGELFF,TGTGCCAGCAGCCCCGGACAAGCCACCGGGGAGCTGTTTTTT
TRBJ2-5,-,TRBV24-1,TRBD1,CATSDPTGAGETQYF,TGTGCCACCAGTGATCCGACAGGGGCGGGAGAGACCCAGTACTTC
TRBJ1-1,-,TRBV7-3,-,CASSAGLNTEAFF,TGTGCCAGCAGCGCCGGACTAAACACTGAAGCTTTCTTT
TRBJ1-5,-,TRBV6-1,-,CASSELPAQDKIHF,TGTGCCAGCAGTGAACTTCCGGCCCAAGACAAAATTCATTTT
TRBJ2-3,-,TRBV4-3,TRBD2,CASSQDRPGAGRPDTQYF,TGCGCCAGCAGCCAAGATCGCCCGGGAGCGGGACGCCCAGATACGCAGTATTTT
TRBJ2-3,-,TRBV7-3,-,CASSLGGYSTDTQYF,TGTGCCAGCAGCTTAGGCGGGTATAGCACAGATACGCAGTATTTT
TRBJ2-5,-,TRBV5-1,-,CASSLFQAKETQYF,TGCGCCAGCAGCTTGTTCCAGGCCAAAGAGACCCAGTACTTC
TRBJ2-1,-,TRBV7-2,-,CASSFAYPGLTNEQFF,TGTGCCAGCAGCTTCGCGTACCCGGGACTTACAAATGAGCAGTTCTTC
TRBJ1-1,-,TRBV11-3,-,CASSLQGYTEAFF,TGTGCCAGCAGCTTACAGGGGTACACTGAAGCTTTCTTT
TRBJ1-2,few,TRBV2,-,CASAAELDNYGYTF,TGTGCCAGCGCGGCGGAATTAGATAACTATGGCTACACCTTC
TRBJ2-7,-,TRBV5-1,-,CASSEQAARYEQYF,TGCGCCAGCAGCGAACAGGCGGCCCGCTACGAGCAGTACTTC
TRBJ1-6,-,TRBV25-1,-,CASSEQGNSPLHF,TGTGCCAGCAGTGAACAGGGTAATTCACCCCTCCACTTT
TRBJ2-7,-,TRBV6-6,-,CASSYVTPQIYEQYF,TGTGCCAGCAGTTACGTTACTCCCCAAATCTACGAGCAGTACTTC
TRBJ1-6,-,TRBV6-2/TRBV6-3,-,CASSRGQYSYNSPLHF,TGTGCCAGCAGTCGCGGACAGTACTCCTATAATTCACCCCTCCACTTT
TRBJ1-3,-,TRBV11-2,-,CASSPWTSGNTIYF,TGTGCCAGCAGCCCGTGGACTTCTGGAAACACCATATATTTT
TRBJ1-1,once,TRBV28,TRBD1,CASSPGQPNTEAFF,TGTGCCAGCAGTCCGGGACAGCCGAACACTGAAGCTTTCTTT
TRBJ2-7,-,TRBV5-6,TRBD2,CASSAPTSVGFNEQYF,TGTGCCAGCAGCGCTCCGACTAGCGTTGGTTTTAACGAGCAGTACTTC
TRBJ2-1,few,TRBV25-1,-,CASSDYENSLWFF,TGTGCCAGCAGTGACTATGAGAACAGCCTCTGGTTCTTC
TRBJ1-5,-,TRBV2,TRBD1,CASGTESNQPQHF,TGTGCCAGCGGGACAGAGAGCAATCAGCCCCAGCATTTT
TRBJ1-2,-,TRBV6-5,-,CASSRGTGNYGYTF,TGTGCCAGCAGTCGGGGGACGGGGAACTATGGCTACACCTTC
TRBJ2-2,-,TRBV6-5,TRBD1,CAGKTGGGGELFF,TGTGCCGGAAAGACAGGGGGCGGCGGGGAGCTGTTTTTT
TRBJ2-4,-,TRBV23-1,TRBD1,CASSHFNGPGGENIQYF,TGCGCCAGCAGTCATTTTAACGGCCCAGGGGGCGAAAACATTCAGTACTTC
TRBJ2-3,once,TRBV19,TRBD2,CASSNRRGRGDTQYF,TGTGCCAGTAGTAACCGGCGCGGGAGGGGAGATACGCAGTATTTT
TRBJ1-5,-,TRBV24-1,-,CATGGQPQHF,TGTGCCACAGGGGGTCAGCCCCAGCATTTT
TRBJ2-1,-,TRBV5-1,-,CASSLSSGRNEQFF,TGCGCCAGCAGCTTGTCTTCAGGGAGGAATGAGCAGTTCTTC
TRBJ1-4,-,TRBV7-9,TRBD1,CASSLDRGRNEKLFF,TGTGCCAGCAGCTTAGACAGGGGGCGGAATGAAAAACTGTTTTTT
TRBJ2-3,-,TRBV19,TRBD2,CASSWGTSGFSSTDTQYF,TGTGCCAGTAGTTGGGGGACTAGCGGGTTTTCTAGCACAGATACGCAGTATTTT
TRBJ2-7,-,TRBV7-2,-,CASSLLGQGTGEQYF,TGTGCCAGCAGCTTGTTGGGGCAGGGAACTGGCGAGCAGTACTTC
TRBJ1-6,-,TRBV9,-,CASSPNVGTLNSPLHF,TGTGCCAGCAGCCCCAATGTAGGGACACTTAATTCACCCCTCCACTTT
TRBJ1-1,-,TRBV18,TRBD1,CASSPRGLGGASEAFF,TGTGCCAGCTCACCAAGGGGGCTAGGAGGGGCATCTGAAGCTTTCTTT
TRBJ2-7,-,TRBV7-2,TRBD2,CASSSQPGTSGRDPQYF,TGTGCCAGCAGCTCTCAACCTGGGACTAGCGGGAGAGACCCGCAGTACTTC
TRBJ2-1,-,TRBV27,TRBD2,CASRTRAGLYNEQFF,TGTGCCAGCAGGACCCGAGCGGGGCTGTACAATGAGCAGTTCTTC
TRBJ2-1,-,TRBV10-3,TRBD2,CAIRLAGGPSGEQFF,TGTGCCATCAGGTTAGCGGGAGGGCCTTCGGGTGAGCAGTTCTTC
TRBJ1-1,-,TRBV18,TRBD1,CASSSAADRGREAFF,TGTGCCAGCTCTTCTGCTGCGGACAGGGGTCGTGAAGCTTTCTTT
TRBJ2-1,-,TRBV4-2,TRBD2,CASSQDGGATSGYNEQFF,TGTGCCAGCAGCCAAGATGGGGGGGCGACTAGCGGTTACAATGAGCAGTTCTTC
TRBJ2-7,-,TRBV11-3,TRBD2,CASSLGLAGGEQYF,TGTGCCAGCAGCTTAGGGCTAGCGGGAGGCGAGCAGTACTTC
TRBJ1-5,once,TRBV7-9,TRBD1,CASSPAGQVGPQHF,TGTGCCAGCAGCCCGGCGGGACAGGTCGGCCCCCAGCATTTT
TRBJ2-1,few,TRBV6-6,TRBD2,CASRRAGVLLSYNEQFF,TGTGCCAGCAGACGAGCGGGAGTCCTTCTCTCCTACAATGAGCAGTTCTTC
TRBJ2-1,-,TRBV6-4,TRBD2,CASSSTSGVFGEQFF,TGTGCCAGCAGTTCGACTAGCGGGGTATTCGGTGAGCAGTTCTTC
TRBJ1-2,-,TRBV12-3/TRBV12-4,-,CASSLQGNYGYTF,TGTGCCAGCAGTTTACAGGGAAACTATGGCTACACCTTC
TRBJ2-7,-,TRBV5-1,TRBD1,CASSVSGTGGYEQYF,TGCGCCAGCAGCGTTTCCGGGACAGGGGGCTACGAGCAGTACTTC
TRBJ2-1,-,TRBV18,-,CASSPPVGTHLYNEQFF,TGTGCCAGCTCACCACCGGTGGGCACTCACCTCTACAATGAGCAGTTCTTC
TRBJ1-6,-,TRBV4-3,-,CASSRPLGGESPLHF,TGCGCCAGCAGCCGCCCCCTCGGGGGGGAATCACCCCTCCACTTT
TRBJ2-2,few,TRBV23-1,-,CASSQISSQDWITGELFF,TGCGCCAGCAGTCAAATCTCCAGTCAGGATTGGATCACCGGGGAGCTGTTTTTT
TRBJ2-7,-,TRBV7-8,TRBD2,CASSLTAGVYEQYF,TGTGCCAGCAGCTTGACAGCGGGAGTCTACGAGCAGTACTTC
TRBJ1-5,many,TRBV3-1/TRBV3-2,-,CASSQSFQPQHF,TGTGCCAGCAGCCAGTCGTTTCAGCCCCAGCATTTT
TRBJ2-1,-,TRBV3-1/TRBV3-2,TRBD2,CASSQAGTSGSNEQFF,TGTGCCAGCAGCCAGGCAGGGACTAGCGGGAGTAATGAGCAGTTCTTC
TRBJ2-7,-,TRBV9,-,CASSTVGGSEQYF,TGTGCCAGCAGCACCGTCGGGGGATCCGAGCAGTACTTC
TRBJ2-7,-,TRBV4-3,-,CASSQASGVSSYEQYF,TGCGCCAGCAGCCAAGCTTCAGGGGTCAGCTCCTACGAGCAGTACTTC
TRBJ1-6,-,TRBV19,-,CASSISGVRSPLHF,TGTGCCAGTAGTATCTCAGGGGTGCGATCACCCCTCCACTTT
TRBJ2-3,-,TRBV7-2,TRBD2,CASSNGLARHTQYF,TGTGCCAGCAGCAACGGACTAGCAAGACATACGCAGTATTTT
TRBJ1-4,-,TRBV19,-,CASSIAARFGEKLFF,TGTGCCAGTAGTATAGCTGCTCGGTTCGGTGAAAAACTGTTTTTT
TRBJ2-7,-,TRBV2,-,CASRAAVPYEQYF,TGTGCCAGCAGGGCCGCTGTACCCTACGAGCAGTACTTC
TRBJ2-2,few,TRBV7-2,TRBD2,CASSSGLAPGELFF,TGTGCCAGCAGCTCGGGACTAGCGCCCGGGGAGCTGTTTTTT
TRBJ2-1,-,TRBV7-2,-,CASRRTGPTYNEQFF,TGTGCCAGCAGGAGAACAGGGCCGACCTACAATGAGCAGTTCTTC
TRBJ2-5,-,TRBV28,-,CASSLWVRVETQYF,TGTGCCAGCAGTTTATGGGTTAGAGTGGAGACCCAGTACTTC
TRBJ2-5,-,TRBV5-1,-,CASSQMGGPGARKETQYF,TGCGCCAGCAGCCAAATGGGGGGACCGGGAGCCAGGAAGGAGACCCAGTACTTC
TRBJ1-6,few,TRBV7-2,-,CASSLTLGPSNSPLHF,TGTGCCAGCAGCTTAACTTTGGGCCCTTCTAATTCACCCCTCCACTTT
TRBJ2-2,-,TRBV4-2,-,CASSQEVGGAFTGELFF,TGTGCCAGCAGCCAAGAGGTTGGAGGGGCCTTCACCGGGGAGCTGTTTTTT